This entry is about one T cell receptor beta chain. Its antigen is currently unknown. This sample is drawn from a study of cytomegalovirus exposure and HLA in healthy donors. V shed 2 bases, J shed 2 bases, and the junction held 8 bases outside the gene matches. Germline V gene lookup returns CDR1 SGHTA and CDR2 FQGTGA. This CDR3 region has 16 residues. The study, taken as a whole, reports: What TCR beta sequences reportedly achieved was accurate prediction of HLA-A and HLA-B alleles in most subjects. CMV antigen specificity of a few CMV-associated chains was confirmed in vitro. As a later analysis revealed, most CMV-associated TCR beta chains appeared HLA-restricted. The authors assumed roughly uniform sequencing depth across donors for presence/absence analyses.

This PCR relied on a set of 60 Vbeta primers and 13 Jbeta primers. This table comes from immunoSEQ multiplex PCR, and its TCRdb copy is limited to in-frame clones, with some not included. This table holds roughly 160,000 clones, around 80% found once. The chain is built from TRBV7-3 and TRBJ2-5; 7 bases are shared with TRBD2. This TCR came from a woman under 40 in good health and CMV-seropositive. Material for sequencing was PBMCs. The CDR3 reads CASSLFGGGEQETQYF. Here the CDR3 DNA reads TGTGCCAGCAGCTTATTTGGTGGGGGGGAGCAAGAGACCCAGTACTTC.